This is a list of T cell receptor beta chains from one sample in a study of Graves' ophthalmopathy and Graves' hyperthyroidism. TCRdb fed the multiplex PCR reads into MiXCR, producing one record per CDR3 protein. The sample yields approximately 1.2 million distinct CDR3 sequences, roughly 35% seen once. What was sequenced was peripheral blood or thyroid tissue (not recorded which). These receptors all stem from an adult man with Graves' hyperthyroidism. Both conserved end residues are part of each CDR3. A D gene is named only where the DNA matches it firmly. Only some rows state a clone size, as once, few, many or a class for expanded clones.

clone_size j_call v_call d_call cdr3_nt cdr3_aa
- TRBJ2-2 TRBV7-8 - TGTGCCAGCAGCCCCCTTCGGAATAGAAAGAACACCGGGGAGCTGTTTTTT CASSPLRNRKNTGELFF
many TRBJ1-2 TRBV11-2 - TGTGCCAGCAGCTTAGGTGGCAATGGCTACACCTTC CASSLGGNGYTF
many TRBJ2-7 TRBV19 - TGTGCCAGTAGTATAGCCGACCGGGAGCAGTACTTC CASSIADREQYF
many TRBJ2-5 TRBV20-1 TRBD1 TGCAGTGCTAGAGATATTAGGGGGCTCGGGACCCAGTACTTC CSARDIRGLGTQYF
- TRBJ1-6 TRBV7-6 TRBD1 TGTGCCAGCAGCCCCCGGACAGGGAATCTCCACTTT CASSPRTGNLHF
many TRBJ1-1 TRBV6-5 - TGTGCCAGCAGTCTAAACGGGTTCCCCACTGAAGCTTTCTTT CASSLNGFPTEAFF
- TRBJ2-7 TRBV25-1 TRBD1 TGTGCCAGCAGGGGGGACAGGCTGAAAGGCTACGAGCAGTACTTC CASRGDRLKGYEQYF
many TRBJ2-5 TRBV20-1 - TGCAGTGCTAGAGATCTCTGGGGCCTGGAGACCCAGTACTTC CSARDLWGLETQYF
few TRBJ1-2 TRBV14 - TGTGCCAGCAGCCAAGAACAAGCTAGCAACTATGGCTACACCTTC CASSQEQASNYGYTF
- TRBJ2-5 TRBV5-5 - TGTGCCAGCAGCTTGCTGGGAAACACCGGGGAGCAAGAGACCCAGTACTTC CASSLLGNTGEQETQYF
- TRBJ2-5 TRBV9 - TGTGCCAGCAGCGCGGGACGGGGGTGGGAGACCCAGTACTTC CASSAGRGWETQYF
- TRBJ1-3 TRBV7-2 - TGTGCCAGCGGCTTAGAGGTGGGGGGCAAATACTCTGGAAACACCATATATTTT CASGLEVGGKYSGNTIYF
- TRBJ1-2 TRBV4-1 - TGCGCCAGCAGCCAAGGGGACGTCGGTGGGCCCTATGGCTACACCTTC CASSQGDVGGPYGYTF
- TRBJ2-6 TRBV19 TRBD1 TGTGCCAGCGTTGGGGCAGGGGGCTCTGGGGCCAACGTCCTGACTTTC CASVGAGGSGANVLTF
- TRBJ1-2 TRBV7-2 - TGTGCCAGCAGCCCCCCCAAGATCTATGGCTACACCTTC CASSPPKIYGYTF
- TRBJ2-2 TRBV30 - TGTGCCTGGAGTGGGCAGGGTGTCACCGGGGAGCTGTTTTTT CAWSGQGVTGELFF
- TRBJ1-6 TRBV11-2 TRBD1 TGTGCCAGCAGCGGGACAGACTCTAATTCACCCCTCCACTTT CASSGTDSNSPLHF
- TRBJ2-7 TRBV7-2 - TGTGCCAGCAGCTTATTTGGGACCTTGGGAGCCGAGCAGTACTTC CASSLFGTLGAEQYF
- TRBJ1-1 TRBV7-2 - TGTGCCAGCAGCGGATTCACCGGGGCGAACACTGAAGCTTTCTTT CASSGFTGANTEAFF
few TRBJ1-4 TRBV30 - TGTGCCTGGAGAAGGAGAAACCCTAATGAAAAACTGTTTTTT CAWRRRNPNEKLFF
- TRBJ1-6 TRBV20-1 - TGCAGTGCTATACATGACAGTGGGAATTCACCCTTCCACTTT CSAIHDSGNSPFHF
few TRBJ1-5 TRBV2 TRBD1 TGTGCCAGCAGTGCGTCAGGGGGGCGTATGAGCAATCAGCCCCAGCATTTT CASSASGGRMSNQPQHF
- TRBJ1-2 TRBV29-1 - TGCAGCGTTGAAGTCCCAGGGCAGGGCGGCTACACCTTC CSVEVPGQGGYTF
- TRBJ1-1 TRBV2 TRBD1 TGTGCCAGCAGTGTCGGGACAGGGGGCCACCGGGCTTTCTTT CASSVGTGGHRAFF
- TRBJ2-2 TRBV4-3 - TGCGCCAGCAGACAGGGACGGGGCGGCGGGGAGCTGTTTTTT CASRQGRGGGELFF
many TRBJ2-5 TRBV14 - TGTGCCAGCAGCCAAGTTAGCAGGCAGACCCAGTACTTC CASSQVSRQTQYF
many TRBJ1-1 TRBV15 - TGTGCCACCAGCACTGGACGGAACACTGAAGCTTTCTTT CATSTGRNTEAFF
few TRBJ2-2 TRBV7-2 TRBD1 TGTGCCAGCAGCTTGGGGACAGGGAAGACCGGGGAGCTGTTTTTT CASSLGTGKTGELFF
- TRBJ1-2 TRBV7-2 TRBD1 TGTGCCAGCAGCCCCATTCGACAGGGGACTAACTCTGGCTACACCTTC CASSPIRQGTNSGYTF
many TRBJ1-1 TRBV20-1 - TGCAGGGGCCAGGGTGAAGCTTTCTTT CRGQGEAFF
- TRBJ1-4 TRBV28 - TGTGCCAGCAGTCCCGACAGCGTTGGGGAAAAACTGTTTTTT CASSPDSVGEKLFF
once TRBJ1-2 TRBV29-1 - TGCAGCGTTGACGTCTCTGGGTTTGGCTACACCTTC CSVDVSGFGYTF
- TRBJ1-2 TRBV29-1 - TGCAGCGGAATATCGGGATGGGGCTACACCTTC CSGISGWGYTF
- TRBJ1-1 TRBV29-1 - TGCAGCGTTGACGGGGGGGCCGTCACTGAAGCTTTCTTT CSVDGGAVTEAFF
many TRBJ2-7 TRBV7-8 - TGTGCCAGCAGCATCCCCGGGAGTAGCTACGAGCAGTACTTC CASSIPGSSYEQYF
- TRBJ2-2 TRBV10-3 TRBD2 TGTGCCATCAGCAGCCCCGGCCCACGCGGGAGTGTCGGGGAGCTGTTTTTT CAISSPGPRGSVGELFF
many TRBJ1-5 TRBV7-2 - TGTGCCAGCAGCTATACCGGGCACAATCAGCCCCAGCATTTT CASSYTGHNQPQHF
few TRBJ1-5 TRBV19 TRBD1 TGTGCCAGTAGTCCGGGACAGGAAAAATATAGCAATCAGCCCCAGCATTTT CASSPGQEKYSNQPQHF
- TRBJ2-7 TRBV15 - TGTGCCACCAGCAGTGAACTTAACTACGAGCAGTACTTC CATSSELNYEQYF
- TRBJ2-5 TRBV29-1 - TGCAGCGCCAAAACAGCGGCCCCCGTGGAGACCCAGTACTTC CSAKTAAPVETQYF
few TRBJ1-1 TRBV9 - TGTGCCAGCAGCGCGGCAGGGATGCCTGAAGCTTTCTTT CASSAAGMPEAFF
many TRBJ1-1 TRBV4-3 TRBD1 TGCGCCAGCAGCCCCCGGACAGGGTATACTGAAGCTTTCTTT CASSPRTGYTEAFF
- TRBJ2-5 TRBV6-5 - TGTGCCAGCAGTGACTCGGTGGGGCAAGAGACCCAGTACTTC CASSDSVGQETQYF
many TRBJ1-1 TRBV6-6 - TGTGCCAGCAGTTACTCCCCTCGGGGAGGGTGGGACACTGAAGCTTTCTTT CASSYSPRGGWDTEAFF
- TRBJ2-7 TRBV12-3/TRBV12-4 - TGTGCCAGCGAGGAGGGCGGGTTCGACGAGCAGTACTTC CASEEGGFDEQYF
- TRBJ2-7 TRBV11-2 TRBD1 TGTGCCAGCAGCGTTCTCAAACGAGGACAGGGATTATACGAGCAGTACTTC CASSVLKRGQGLYEQYF
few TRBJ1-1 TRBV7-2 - TGTGCCAGCAGCTTTATTTGGTCCGACACTGAAGCTTTCTTT CASSFIWSDTEAFF
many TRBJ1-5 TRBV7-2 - TGTGCCAGCAGCCCCTGGGGGGCGCACAGTCAGCCCCAGCATTTT CASSPWGAHSQPQHF
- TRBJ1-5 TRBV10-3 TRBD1 TGTGCCATCAGACAAGACAGGGCTCAGCCCCAGCATTTT CAIRQDRAQPQHF
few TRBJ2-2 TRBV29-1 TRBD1 TGCAGCGTTGTAAATCAGACAGGGGTTTCCGGGGAGCTGTTTTTT CSVVNQTGVSGELFF
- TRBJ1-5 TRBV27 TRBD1 TGTGCCAGCAAAAAGGGACAGAGTAGCAATCAGCCCCAGCATTTT CASKKGQSSNQPQHF
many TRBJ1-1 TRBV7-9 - TGTGCCAGCAGCTACCCCGGTGGCTCCAGGGCGAACACTGAAGCTTTCTTT CASSYPGGSRANTEAFF
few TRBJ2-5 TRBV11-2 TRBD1 TGTGCCAGCAGCTCCACCGGGACAGGGAATCAAGAGACCCAGTACTTC CASSSTGTGNQETQYF
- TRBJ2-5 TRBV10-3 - TGTGCCAGCAGGGGTCTCAGCGGGTACCAAGAGACCCAGTACTTC CASRGLSGYQETQYF